A single sample is the source of the 18 T cell receptor beta chains below, sequenced in a study of cytomegalovirus exposure and HLA in healthy donors (dated by TCRdb to 2016 to 2017). Library method: the immunoSEQ multiplex PCR assay. For the multiplex PCR, a mixture combining 60 forward primers for TCR Vbeta segments and 13 reverse primers for TCR Jbeta segments was used. TCRdb provides this immuneACCESS table in a form limited to in-frame rearrangements. Some clones are lacking; in checked studies, under half of them reflect an unresolved V gene, and why the rest are absent is not known. This sample has over 150,000 clones in its table, and 78% of those were observed once. 13% of the sample lies in the top ten. Sequencing was performed on PBMCs. Receptor source: a woman aged 45-65 years in good health and CMV-seropositive.

The V gene is TRBV2, the J gene TRBJ1-4; perhaps TRBD1 as D (6 bases). The CDR3 sequence is 15 residues long. Looked up from germline, CDR1 is SNHLY and CDR2 is FYNNEI. V gave up 6 bases and J gave up 0 bases, with 11 bases separating them. CDR3 sequence: CASRVGQPTNEKLFF. In DNA, the CDR3 is TGTGCCAGCAGGGTTGGACAGCCAACTAATGAAAAACTGTTTTTT. The variable domain in full, with the rest retrieved from reference TRBV2 and TRBJ1-4, is EPEVTQTPSHQVTQMGQEVILRCVPISNHLYFYWYRQILGQKVEFLVSFYNNEISEKSEIFDDQFSVERPDGSNFTLKIRSTKLEDSAMYFCASRVGQPTNEKLFFGSGTQLSVL.

This sequence joins TRBV5-4 and TRBJ2-7, with 10 bases matching TRBD1. The length of the CDR3 is 14 residues. The trim removed 5 bases at V and 5 bases at J, leaving 7 bases unmatched. Germline V lookup: CDR1 SGHNT, CDR2 YYREEE (reference sequence). This chain's CDR3 is CASRTGGKNNEQYF. As DNA, the CDR3 is TGTGCCAGCAGGACAGGGGGCAAAAACAACGAGCAGTACTTC.

The chain joins TRBV5-1 to TRBJ1-2; D uncertain. This CDR3 spans 15 amino acids. Germline values: CDR1 SGHRS, CDR2 YFSETQ. The V and J ends lost 3 bases and 0 bases respectively, with 12 bases between them. The CDR3 protein is CASSSSGITNYGYTF. DNA of the CDR3: TGCGCCAGCAGCTCCTCAGGAATAACTAACTATGGCTACACCTTC.

This sequence joins TRBV11-2 and TRBJ2-2; 8 bases are shared with TRBD1. The CDR3 loop spans 15 amino acids. Trimming cost V 4 bases and J 4 bases; bases outside gene matches: 5. CDR1 is SGHAT, CDR2 FQNNGV, per germline. The CDR3 DNA reads as TGTGCCAGCAGCTGGGGACAGGCGAGCACCGGGGAGCTGTTTTTT. This gives the protein CASSWGQASTGELFF.

V is TRBV9 and J is TRBJ2-7; TRBD2 agrees at 16 bases. This CDR3 is built from 15 residues. The germline CDR1 and CDR2 sequences are SGDLS and YYNGEE. V was pared by 4 bases and J by 10 bases, with 8 bases of the junction left unmatched. The CDR3 region is CASSPQGLAGGGQYF. The CDR3 DNA follows: TGTGCCAGCAGCCCGCAGGGACTAGCGGGGGGGGGACAGTACTTC.

This clone was seen a few times. The J gene is TRBJ1-6, the V gene TRBV6-1; D is possibly TRBD1 (6 bases). CDR1 and CDR2 from the germline V gene are MNHNS and SASEGT. Trimming shortened V by 5 bases and J by 10 bases, and 9 bases separated the two germline ends. The CDR3 extends over 12 amino acids. CDR3 nucleotide sequence: TGTGCCAGCAGTCAGGGGACCTCACCCCTCCACTTT. The encoded protein is CASSQGTSPLHF.

The chain carries TRBV11-2 and TRBJ2-5, with TRBD2 matching 12 bases. J lost 5 bases, V lost 6 bases, and 7 bases had no gene match. CDR3 size: 15 residues. CDR1 and CDR2 (germline): SGHAT, FQNNGV. The CDR3 here is CASSLAGGRGETQYF. The DNA of the CDR3 is TGTGCCAGCAGTCTAGCGGGGGGGCGTGGGGAGACCCAGTACTTC. Looking up the rest from reference TRBV11-2 and TRBJ2-5 gives the full variable domain: EAGVAQSPRYKIIEKRQSVAFWCNPISGHATLYWYQQILGQGPKLLIQFQNNGVVDDSQLPKDRFSAERLKGVDSTLKIQPAKLEDSAVYLCASSLAGGRGETQYFGPGTRLLVL.

The V gene is TRBV7-9, the J gene TRBJ2-3; 7 nucleotides match TRBD2. This CDR3 has 14 residues. The ends lost 0 bases at V and 3 bases at J; junction bases unmatched: 0. In germline, CDR1 is SEHNR, CDR2 FQNEAQ (reference sequence). Here the CDR3 reads CASSLAGGTDTQYF. CDR3 sequence (DNA): TGTGCCAGCAGCTTAGCGGGGGGGACAGATACGCAGTATTTT.

The rearrangement links TRBV4-1 to TRBJ1-2; D is possibly TRBD1 (5 bases). CDR1 is MGHRA and CDR2 is YSYEKL in the germline V gene. The V gene lost 0 bases and the J gene lost 7 bases, with 15 bases spanning the gap. The CDR3 length is 15 residues. The CDR3 DNA follows: TGCGCCAGCAGCCAAGATTACCGACAGTCGGCTGGCTACACCTTC. This translates into CASSQDYRQSAGYTF.

This chain links TRBV28 with TRBJ1-2; D is ambiguous. CDR1 is MDHEN, CDR2 SYDVKM, per germline. The CDR3 has 13 residues. The V and J ends lost 3 bases and 4 bases respectively, with 9 bases between them. CDR3 amino acids: CASSFETGYGYTF. CDR3 DNA: TGTGCCAGCAGTTTCGAAACGGGCTATGGCTACACCTTC.

For the CDR3, the DNA is TGTGCCAGCAGTGAACCGGTTTTGAACACTGAAGCTTTCTTT. It codes for CASSEPVLNTEAFF. The rearrangement joins TRBV2 to TRBJ1-1; D remains ambiguous. CDR1 is SNHLY and CDR2 is FYNNEI in the germline V gene. The V end was cut by 2 bases, the J end by 0 bases, with 7 bases between. The CDR3 length is 14 residues.

The rearrangement joins TRBV6-5 to TRBJ1-6; a weak D match, TRBD1 (6 bases). CDR1 MNHEY and CDR2 SVGAGI come from the germline V gene. The CDR3 runs to 14 residues. Trimming removed 8 bases at V and 6 bases at J, with 14 bases between. The CDR3 here is CASRKAQGNSPLHF. CDR3 DNA: TGTGCCAGCCGGAAAGCACAGGGTAATTCACCCCTCCACTTT.

The V call is TRBV4-2, the J call TRBJ2-1; possible D gene TRBD2, 5 bases. Germline values: CDR1 LGHNA, CDR2 YNFKEQ. Trimming removed 2 bases from V and 9 bases from J, with 17 bases in between. This CDR3 contains 15 residues. The CDR3 loop is CASSQNGEEGSEQFF. The CDR3, as DNA: TGTGCCAGCAGCCAAAACGGGGAAGAAGGGAGTGAGCAGTTCTTC.

The chain employs TRBV10-2 and TRBJ1-2; 7 bases agree with TRBD1. The ends lost 6 bases at V and 6 bases at J; junction bases unmatched: 7. This CDR3 is 13 amino acids long. Germline-derived CDR1 and CDR2 are WSHSY and SAAADI. DNA for the CDR3: TGCGCCAGCAGGACAGGGAATGTAAATGGCTACACCTTC. Encoded protein: CASRTGNVNGYTF.

The table lists this clone with a count of one. The V gene is TRBV6-5, the J gene TRBJ1-2; possible D gene TRBD1, 6 bases. The CDR3 is 14 residues long. V was trimmed by 6 bases and J by 5 bases, leaving 16 bases between them. Germline V CDR1 and CDR2: MNHEY, SVGAGI. The CDR3 region is CASSRGGAGYGYTF. CDR3 nucleotides: TGTGCCAGCAGCCGCGGGGGGGCTGGGTATGGCTACACCTTC.

The chain links TRBV7-6 to TRBJ1-2; TRBD1 is a possible D gene (5 bases). Germline lookup yields CDR1 SGHVS and CDR2 FNYEAQ. The CDR3 covers 14 residues. Trimming shortened V by 6 bases and J by 4 bases, and 15 bases separated the two germline ends. The CDR3 region is CASSQNSGGYGYTF. The DNA for the CDR3 is TGTGCCAGCAGTCAAAATTCCGGGGGCTATGGCTACACCTTC.

The chain recombines TRBV6-5 with TRBJ2-2, with D perhaps TRBD1 (6 bases). CDR1 and CDR2 (germline): MNHEY, SVGAGI. V dropped 4 bases and J dropped 10 bases, with 10 bases sitting between them. The CDR3 totals 12 residues. The CDR3 loop reads CASSFGQKELFF. CDR3 DNA: TGTGCCAGCAGTTTCGGACAGAAGGAGCTGTTTTTT.

V usage is TRBV9 and J usage is TRBJ2-5; 10 bases line up with TRBD1. Germline-derived CDR1 and CDR2 are SGDLS and YYNGEE. The CDR3 consists of 16 residues. V dropped 0 bases and J dropped 5; count of bases not matched to a gene: 7. The CDR3 nucleotides read TGTGCCAGCAGCGTAGCCGGGACAGGGGCGCGTGAGACCCAGTACTTC. As protein: CASSVAGTGARETQYF. The whole variable domain, remainder taken from reference TRBV9 and TRBJ2-5, is DSGVTQTPKHLITATGQRVTLRCSPRSGDLSVYWYQQSLDQGLQFLIQYYNGEERAKGNILERFSAQQFPDLHSELNLSSLELGDSALYFCASSVAGTGARETQYFGPGTRLLVL.